The clone carrying this TCR beta chain was counted at least ten times. Its target is unknown. This sample was taken from a study of regulatory T cells in long-lasting Graves disease. This CDR3 contains 12 residues. CDR1 is MNHEY and CDR2 is SVGEGT in the germline V gene. Trimming took 4 bases from V and 4 from J, leaving 8 bases between them. Time point defined: newly diagnosed GD, antithyroid drugs for less than 3 months. Construction of the TCR library relied on RNA isolated from PBMCs. In building TCR beta libraries, iRepertoire HTBI primers were used together with Arm-PCR of CDR3 regions. TCRdb independently ran MiXCR on the multiplex PCR reads; one entry per CDR3 protein. The table shows roughly 250,000 distinct CDR3 sequences, with roughly 18% occurring only once. Study outcomes and limitations: More public clonotypes were shared by persistent patients (about 2,700) than by new patients (under 1,000). Persistent disease samples used TRBV28, TRBJ1-2 and TRBJ2-5 preferentially.

Separately, the same data were catalogued under a study of T cells in Graves' hyperthyroidism and ophthalmopathy. Per that paper: Stable hyperthyroidism was separated from ophthalmopathy by a model based on 13 V-J features.

This sequence originates from a woman aged 25 to 45 with Graves disease. This sequence joins TRBV6-2 or TRBV6-3 and TRBJ2-7; D is ambiguous. Specimen: peripheral blood mononuclear cells (PBMCs), collected at new diagnosis, from a patient treated with antithyroid drugs. Here the CDR3 DNA reads TGTGCCAGCAGTTTATCAGTTTACGAGCAGTACTTC. This encodes CASSLSVYEQYF.